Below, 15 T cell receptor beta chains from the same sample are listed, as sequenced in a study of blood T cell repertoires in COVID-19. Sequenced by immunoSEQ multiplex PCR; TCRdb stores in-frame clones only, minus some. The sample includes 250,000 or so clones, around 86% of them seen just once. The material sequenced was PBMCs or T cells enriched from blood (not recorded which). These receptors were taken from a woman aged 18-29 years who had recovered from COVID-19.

CDR3 nucleotide sequence: TGTGCCAGCATGGAGGGCCGACAGCCCCAGCATTTT. This codes for CASMEGRQPQHF. The chain has TRBV28 and TRBJ1-5; D call uncertain. CDR3 length: 12 residues. Trimming stripped 7 bases from V and 7 bases from J, with 11 bases between. Germline-derived CDR1 and CDR2 are MDHEN and SYDVKM. Together with reference TRBV28 and TRBJ1-5, the CDR3 gives the full variable domain: DVKVTQSSRYLVKRTGEKVFLECVQDMDHENMFWYRQDPGLGLRLIYFSYDVKMKEKGDIPEGYSVSREKKERFSLILESASTNQTSMYLCASMEGRQPQHFGDGTRLSIL.

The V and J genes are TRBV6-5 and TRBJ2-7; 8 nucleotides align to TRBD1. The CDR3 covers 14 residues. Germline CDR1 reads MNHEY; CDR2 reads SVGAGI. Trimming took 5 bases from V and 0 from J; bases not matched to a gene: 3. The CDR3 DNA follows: TGTGCCAGCAGTCAGGGACAGGACTCCTACGAGCAGTACTTC. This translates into CASSQGQDSYEQYF.

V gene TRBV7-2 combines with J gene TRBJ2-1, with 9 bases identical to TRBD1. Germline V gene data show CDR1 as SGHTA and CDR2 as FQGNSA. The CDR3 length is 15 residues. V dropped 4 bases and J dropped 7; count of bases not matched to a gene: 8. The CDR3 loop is CASSSEGQGSNEQFF. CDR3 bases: TGTGCCAGCAGCTCCGAGGGACAGGGATCAAATGAGCAGTTCTTC. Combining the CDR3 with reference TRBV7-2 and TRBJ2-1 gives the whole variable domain GAGVSQSPSNKVTEKGKDVELRCDPISGHTALYWYRQSLGQGLEFLIYFQGNSAPDKSGLPSDRFSAERTGGSVSTLTIQRTQQEDSAVYLCASSSEGQGSNEQFFGPGTRLTVL.

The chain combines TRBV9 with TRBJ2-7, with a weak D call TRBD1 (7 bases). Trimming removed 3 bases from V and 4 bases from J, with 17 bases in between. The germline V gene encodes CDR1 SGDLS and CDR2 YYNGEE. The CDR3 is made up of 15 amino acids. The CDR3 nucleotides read TGTGCCAGCAGCGCGGGGGACAGCCGCCCGTACGAGCAGTACTTC. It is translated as CASSAGDSRPYEQYF.

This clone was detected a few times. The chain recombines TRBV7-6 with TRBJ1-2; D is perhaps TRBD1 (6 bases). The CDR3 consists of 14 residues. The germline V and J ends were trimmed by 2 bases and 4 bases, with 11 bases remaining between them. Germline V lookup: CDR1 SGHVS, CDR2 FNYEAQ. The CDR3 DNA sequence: TGTGCCAGCAGCTTAACAGGGTCCCTCTATGGCTACACCTTC. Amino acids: CASSLTGSLYGYTF.

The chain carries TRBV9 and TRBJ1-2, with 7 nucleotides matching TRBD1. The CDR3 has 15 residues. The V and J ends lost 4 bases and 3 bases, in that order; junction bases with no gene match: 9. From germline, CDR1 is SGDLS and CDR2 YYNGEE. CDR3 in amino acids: CASSYGTASDYGYTF. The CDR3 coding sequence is TGTGCCAGCAGCTACGGGACAGCAAGTGACTATGGCTACACCTTC.

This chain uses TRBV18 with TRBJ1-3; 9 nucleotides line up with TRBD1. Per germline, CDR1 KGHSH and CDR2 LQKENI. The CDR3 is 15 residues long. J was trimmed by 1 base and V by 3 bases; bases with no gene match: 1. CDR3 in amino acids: CASSPGQGSGNTIYF. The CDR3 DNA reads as TGTGCCAGCTCACCCGGACAGGGGTCTGGAAACACCATATATTTT.

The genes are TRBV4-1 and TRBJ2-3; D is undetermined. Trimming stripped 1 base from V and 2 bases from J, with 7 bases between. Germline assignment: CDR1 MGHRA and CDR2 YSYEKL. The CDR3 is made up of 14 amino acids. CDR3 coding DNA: TGCGCCAGCAGCCAAGTTCAAAACACAGATACGCAGTATTTT. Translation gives CASSQVQNTDTQYF.

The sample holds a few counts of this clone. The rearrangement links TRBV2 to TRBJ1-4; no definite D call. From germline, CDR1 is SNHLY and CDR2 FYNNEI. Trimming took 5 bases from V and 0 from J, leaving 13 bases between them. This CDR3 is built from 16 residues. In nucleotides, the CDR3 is TGTGCCAGCAGTCTGAACAGAGCAGCAACTAATGAAAAACTGTTTTTT. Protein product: CASSLNRAATNEKLFF. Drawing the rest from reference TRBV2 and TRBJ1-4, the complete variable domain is EPEVTQTPSHQVTQMGQEVILRCVPISNHLYFYWYRQILGQKVEFLVSFYNNEISEKSEIFDDQFSVERPDGSNFTLKIRSTKLEDSAMYFCASSLNRAATNEKLFFGSGTQLSVL.

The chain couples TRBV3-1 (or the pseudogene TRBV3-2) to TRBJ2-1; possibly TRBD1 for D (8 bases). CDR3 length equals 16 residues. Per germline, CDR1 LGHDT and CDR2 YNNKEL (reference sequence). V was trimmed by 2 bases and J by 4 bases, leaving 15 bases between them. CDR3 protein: CASSQKTGGGYNEQFF. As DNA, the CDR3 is TGTGCCAGCAGCCAAAAAACAGGGGGGGGTTACAATGAGCAGTTCTTC.

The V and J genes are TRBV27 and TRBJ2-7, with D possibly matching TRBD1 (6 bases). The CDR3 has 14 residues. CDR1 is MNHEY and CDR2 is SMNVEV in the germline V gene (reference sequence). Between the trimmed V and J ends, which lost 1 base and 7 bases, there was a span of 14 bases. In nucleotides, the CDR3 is TGTGCCAGCAGTTTATGGTCAGGGGTGGGGGAGCAGTACTTC. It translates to CASSLWSGVGEQYF.

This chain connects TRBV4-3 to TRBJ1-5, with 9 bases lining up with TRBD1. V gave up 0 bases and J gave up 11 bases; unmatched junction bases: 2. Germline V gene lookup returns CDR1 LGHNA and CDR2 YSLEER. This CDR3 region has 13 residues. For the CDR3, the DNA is TGCGCCAGCAGCCAAGATAGGGACAGGGCCCAGCATTTT. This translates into CASSQDRDRAQHF.

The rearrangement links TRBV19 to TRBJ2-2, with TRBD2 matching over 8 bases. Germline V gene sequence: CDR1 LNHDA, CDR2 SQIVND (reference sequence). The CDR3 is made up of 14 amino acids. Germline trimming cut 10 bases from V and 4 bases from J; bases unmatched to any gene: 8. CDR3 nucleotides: TGTGCCACCCTTGGGACTAGAGGCACCGGGGAGCTGTTTTTT. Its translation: CATLGTRGTGELFF.

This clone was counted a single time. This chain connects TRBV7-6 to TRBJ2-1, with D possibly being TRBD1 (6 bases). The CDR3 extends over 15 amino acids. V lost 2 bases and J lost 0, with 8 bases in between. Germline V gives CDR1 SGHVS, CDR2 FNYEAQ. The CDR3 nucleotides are TGTGCCAGCAGCTTATCAGGGGCCTCCTACAATGAGCAGTTCTTC. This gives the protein CASSLSGASYNEQFF.

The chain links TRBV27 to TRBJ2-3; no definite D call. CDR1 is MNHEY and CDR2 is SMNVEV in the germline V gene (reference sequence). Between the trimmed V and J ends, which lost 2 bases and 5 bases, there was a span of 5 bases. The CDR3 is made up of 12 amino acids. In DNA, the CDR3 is TGTGCCAGCAGTTTAATCGGAGATACGCAGTATTTT. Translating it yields CASSLIGDTQYF.